The rows below give T cell receptor beta chains drawn from one sample of a study of blood T cell repertoires in COVID-19. Assay: immunoSEQ multiplex PCR; the TCRdb copy retains only in-frame clones and omits some. The sample includes hundreds of thousands of clones, about 91% of them seen just once. The sample was peripheral blood. Every receptor here comes from a man older than 75 with acute or convalescent COVID-19. CDR3s include the opening cysteine and the closing phenylalanine or tryptophan. Each record gives: V gene, D gene, CDR3 length, CDR3 protein. A D gene is named only where the DNA matches it firmly.

TRBV19,TRBD1,15,CASSTRQGDSYGYTF
TRBV7-9,TRBD2,16,CASSPGLAGNTDTQYF
TRBV28,TRBD1,15,CASSPPGTGTQPQHF
TRBV19,NA,18,CASSILHYETLAANTQYF
TRBV3-1/TRBV3-2,NA,14,CASSHEGESEKLFF
TRBV6-6,NA,16,CASSYSKSIPSYEQYF
TRBV28,TRBD1,16,CASSLFGAGGGNIQYF
TRBV9,TRBD2,16,CASSVLLAGPYNEQFF
TRBV5-1,TRBD1,14,CASSPGQDVETQYF
TRBV19,NA,15,CATGPGPGVGDTQYF
TRBV6-5,TRBD1,15,CASRDRIYSNQPQHF
TRBV29-1,TRBD1,13,CSVQTGGPDTQYF
TRBV7-3,TRBD2,16,CASSQGLAGATDTQYF
TRBV28,TRBD1,11,CASSTGQGMYF
TRBV19,NA,16,CASSQGTSYSNQPQHF
TRBV2,TRBD2,15,CASSTGTSDTGELFF
TRBV5-1,TRBD2,14,CASSLASGKDEQFF
TRBV9,NA,14,CASGIGDTSYEQYF
TRBV4-2,NA,17,CASSQDRSTRTNTEAFF
TRBV28,NA,11,CAIRQVGGYTF
TRBV18,NA,14,CASSPSGANEKLFF
TRBV7-8,NA,14,CASSFGGVGTEAFF
TRBV6-5,TRBD2,15,CASSYAREGGRRLFF
TRBV9,NA,15,CASSEQGTNTGELFF
TRBV29-1,TRBD1,15,CSVALYGQGSGEQYF
TRBV21-1,NA,19,CASSQKRARGFSGANVLTF
TRBV4-2,TRBD1,14,CASSPTGGNQPQHF
TRBV20-1,NA,14,CSASKGHANTEAFF
TRBV2,TRBD1,15,CASSKLRDRTYGYTF
TRBV7-2,NA,16,CASSFASGGAYNEQFF
TRBV12-3/TRBV12-4,NA,13,CASSFGGGQPQHF
TRBV5-1,TRBD2,20,CASSVRGGGRPSGRTDTQYF
TRBV6-2/TRBV6-3,NA,14,CASSPPGGSYEQYF
TRBV3-1/TRBV3-2,TRBD1,13,CASSRDRGYGYTF
TRBV24-1,TRBD1,16,CATSDSGGRNNQPQHF
TRBV12-3/TRBV12-4,NA,13,CASSLTGFSEAFF
TRBV24-1,NA,15,CATSGGDISNQPQHF
TRBV18,NA,11,CASSPSDTQYF
TRBV7-2,NA,15,CASSSRFLSSYEQYF